The present T cell receptor (beta chain) was sequenced within a study of CD8 T cells in Susac syndrome. This clonotype appeared a single time. With random hexamers, reverse transcription was performed on about 0.45 to 1 ug of RNA. Amplification of TCR beta CDR3 spanned 54 Vbeta and 13 Jbeta via immunoSEQ multiplex PCR. Via MiXCR, TCRdb re-called the immunoSEQ multiplex PCR reads, giving one row per CDR3 protein. The data hold 210,000 or so distinct CDR3 sequences, with roughly 92% observed a single time. Trimming left V 6 bases short and J 8 bases short, with 28 bases between. This CDR3 comprises 17 residues. Purification of the CD8+ and CD4+ T cells relied on negative isolation, and TEMRA cells underwent FACS enrichment.

This rearrangement joins TRBV12-3 or TRBV12-4 to TRBJ1-2; a possible D gene is TRBD1 (5 bases). The receptor was isolated from a human donor with multiple sclerosis. Sequenced input: CD8+ T cells from PBMCs. The CDR3 region has the DNA TGTGCCAGCAGCTCCCTCGAAAGGCACGCAGGGATAGGGGGCTACACCTTC. Translating it yields CASSSLERHAGIGGYTF.